The entry that follows covers one T cell receptor beta chain sequence. It has no known antigen specificity. No base qualities exist here, and no much larger clone lies one base off it. Libraries were built with the immunoSEQ multiplex PCR assay. For the multiplex PCR, a mixture combining 60 forward primers for TCR Vbeta segments and 13 reverse primers for TCR Jbeta segments was used. The CDR3 region of rearranged TCR beta genes was amplified from genomic DNA with a multiplex PCR assay. The Illumina HiSeq System was used to sequence the amplified TCR beta libraries as 87-base-pair reads. The paper's processing steps were these. A later analysis tallied around 87 million unique TCR beta chains across the 666 repertoires, and about 12 million of those chains were shared by two or more donors. A nearest-neighbor algorithm error-corrected the raw reads and collapsed the reads into unique sequences, merging closely related sequences to remove PCR and sequencing errors. Alignment of CDR3 sequences to IMGT reference sequences was used to assign V, D and J gene segments. Each retained sequence needed at least a six-nucleotide match to both a V gene segment and a J gene segment. A rearrangement counted as productive if the CDR3 had no stop codons and remained in frame with V and J, and every other rearrangement counted as non-productive. CDR3 was defined according to IMGT convention as the region running from the second conserved V-encoded cysteine to the conserved J-encoded phenylalanine. Sequences without an unambiguous match to a single V gene segment were excluded from the earlier analysis of about 630 of the donors. An earlier analysis of about 590 of the donors classified V segments as functional when productive rearrangements were above 56.7% and as segregating when the standard deviation between donors was above 5%. To diagnose cytomegalovirus status from the catalog of TCR beta chain sequences, a statistical classification framework was built. A later analysis assigned V and J genes by comparing TCR nucleotide sequences with IMGT/GENE-DB human TR gene sequences. A later analysis assigned CDR3 sequences and most-parsimonious VDJ recombination scenarios with the TCRdist pipeline. In a later analysis, every TCR beta chain was defined by the combination of its CDR3 amino acid sequence and its V-gene family, and reads without a unique V-gene family were dropped. To address suspected cross-contamination and a sequencing artifact, a later analysis removed approximately 590 highly shared, low-generation-probability nucleotide sequences. In a later analysis, a clonal expansion index for each public chain was calculated from normalized within-repertoire ranks of inferred template counts. In a later analysis, generation probabilities were computed with a VDJ recombination model fitted to out-of-frame rearrangements, and the resulting probabilities were checked against IGoR. A later analysis scored TCR-TCR, TCR-HLA and TCR-CMV co-occurrence with hypergeometric tests, applying a repertoire-size bias correction to TCR pairs. In a later analysis, false discovery rates were estimated by permuting HLA or CMV assignments 20 times. In a later analysis, co-occurring TCRs were grouped using DBSCAN, with TCRdist sequence similarity added in when clustering inside HLA-allele-positive subsets. Repertoires with fewer than 30,000 or more than 120,000 public chains were left out of co-occurrence clustering, as were five repertoires with anomalous nucleotide sharing. The source is immuneACCESS, and TCRdb retained only in-frame sequences with V and J called. Part of the clones is not carried over; for the studies checked, unresolved V genes explain less than half of this, and the remainder is unexplained. V and J calls and clone size follow that table, whereas D and trimming were derived from the DNA. The sample table shows some 200,000 clones, and roughly 70% are seen once. The ten largest make up 2.6% of the sample.

The cohort comprised under 700 healthy bone marrow donors. At the time of sampling, every cohort member was nominally healthy, though immune exposures that went unrecorded were likely present. The donor tested CMV seropositive and was one of the 289 seropositive cohort members. A peripheral blood sample was provided by each donor, and peripheral blood mononuclear cells were used for TCR beta sequencing. Genomic DNA was extracted from the blood cell samples with the Qiagen DNeasy Blood Extraction Kit. Including cysteine and phenylalanine, the CDR3 has 15 amino acids. The DNA shown is the 45-base CDR3, in frame from base 1. From a lookup of the germline V gene, CDR1 and CDR2 are LGHNA and YSLEER. V ends up 1 base short and J 7 bases short, with an unmatched junction base count of 9. The sample is drawn from a study of cytomegalovirus exposure and HLA in healthy donors (dated by TCRdb to between 2016 and 2019). A note on the overall study: An earlier analysis of some 500 of the donors reported 250 to 300 Gb of sequence data and some 100 million unique TCR beta sequences from roughly 200 million T cells. Approximately 300 gigabases of sequencing data and roughly 81 million unique TCR sequences made up an early release that covered roughly 670 HLA-typed donors. Of the approximately 400 genotyped donors, approximately 83% fell in the genetic ancestry cluster associated with self-reported Caucasian donors. The study aimed to test whether signatures of past pathogen exposure could be identified by cataloging public T cell receptors. Using immunosequencing, the study profiled T cell repertoires from about 610 subjects and related those repertoires to cytomegalovirus serostatus. Besides the first cohort of more than 650 subjects, a separate validation cohort made up of over a hundred different subjects was used. To predict cytomegalovirus infection status, the study brought together high-throughput TCR immunosequencing, statistical association of individual TCRs with disease status, and machine learning. A later analysis re-examined previously published TCR beta repertoires from more than 650 donors and added high-resolution HLA genotyping to investigate patterns of TCR occurrence. Rather than using new phenotypic data, the later analysis identified candidate immune exposures from TCR beta sequences and from how often those sequences occurred across donors. In an earlier analysis of a few hundred of the donors, high-throughput TCR beta sequencing was used to judge whether each TCR beta V gene segment behaved as functional or pseudogenic. Donor age, sex, ethnicity and CMV serostatus were collected together with the repertoire data. A later genetic analysis used genome-wide SNP genotypes for about 60% of the roughly 700 donors, treating that subset as a discovery cohort. Every discovery cohort repertoire had been produced on one sequencing platform. HLA typing included class I and class II loci at four-digit resolution. The number of typed donors differed by locus: about 629-640 for A, B, C, DRB1 and DQB1; 522 for DQA1; approximately 600 for DPA1; and approximately 450 for DPB1. Several DR-DQ haplotypes were treated as single units for association and clustering because of strong linkage in the cohort. Across about 370 genotyped donors of the cohort, an average of approximately 240,000 unique TCR beta nucleotide sequences per donor were sequenced, and around 20% of those sequences were non-productive. On the study overall, not on this receptor specifically: The cohort was sequenced for TCR beta chains only, and without alpha or paired-chain data the features that could be detected were limited. When HLA alleles, especially DR and DQ, strongly co-occurred, attributing TCR associations to individual alleles was difficult. For the cohort, immune exposure information was limited to CMV serostatus. A later analysis found that HLA-associated TCR beta chains were more clonally expanded and had lower generation probabilities than equally common non-associated chains. A further reported finding was that TCR beta sequences accurately predicted the HLA-A and HLA-B alleles for most subjects in the first cohort. V-gene and J-gene trimming of TCR beta chains was associated with a missense DCLRE1C variant in a later genetic analysis, and the association was replicated in an independent cohort. Correlated functional status among segregating V segments might be attributable to linkage disequilibrium, but an unknown experimental factor could not be ruled out. While some public TCRs were present in many individuals, most TCR sequences turned up only very rarely across donors. In a later genetic analysis, fewer N-insertions in productive TCRs were reported among donors in an Asian-associated ancestry cluster than the roughly 700-donor mean. Because counts were too low, seventeen rarely observed V segments, including chromosome 9 orphons, were excluded from the earlier analysis of 500 to 700 of the donors. In vitro tests confirmed that a few of the cytomegalovirus-associated TCR beta chains recognize cytomegalovirus antigens. In a later analysis, several top co-occurrence clusters were reported to appear linked to parvovirus B19, influenza, CMV and Epstein-Barr virus. Presence/absence analyses assumed roughly uniform sequencing depth across donors, an assumption that may not hold. Broadly in line with IMGT annotations, most TCR beta V segments showed up in productive rearrangements about 90% or about 30% of the time in an earlier analysis of approximately 640 of the donors. A later analysis associated around 16,000 TCR beta sequences with specific HLA alleles at a false discovery rate of 0.05. According to the authors, the approach could potentially be generalized to other disease states and immunological phenotypes. In both the original and validation cohorts, the classifier was reported to diagnose cytomegalovirus status with high specificity and sensitivity. A total of fewer than 200 TCR beta chains were listed by the study as associated with cytomegalovirus. HLA typing was unavailable for some donors at each locus, so association tests used only the typed subset. A cluster of highly shared sequence variants was judged likely to be a technical artifact of the sequencing pipeline. According to a later analysis, TCR association rates differed among HLA loci, with DRB1 alleles showing the most associated TCRs and HLA-C alleles showing the fewest. Some IMGT-functional V segments, including TRBV6-2 and TRBV6-3, could not be distinguished by the 87-base-pair reads and were therefore excluded. In a later analysis, most CMV-associated TCR beta chains were found to appear HLA-restricted, with HLA associations seemingly driven largely by CMV exposure.

This TCR derives from a man aged 40-55 years in good health and CMV-seropositive. Recombination linked TRBV4-3 to TRBJ2-7; 8 central nucleotides agree with TRBD1. The source material was PBMCs. The nucleotide sequence is TGCGCCAGCAGCCAAGGGACAGGGCCAAGAGTGGAGCAGTACTTC. It specifies CASSQGTGPRVEQYF.